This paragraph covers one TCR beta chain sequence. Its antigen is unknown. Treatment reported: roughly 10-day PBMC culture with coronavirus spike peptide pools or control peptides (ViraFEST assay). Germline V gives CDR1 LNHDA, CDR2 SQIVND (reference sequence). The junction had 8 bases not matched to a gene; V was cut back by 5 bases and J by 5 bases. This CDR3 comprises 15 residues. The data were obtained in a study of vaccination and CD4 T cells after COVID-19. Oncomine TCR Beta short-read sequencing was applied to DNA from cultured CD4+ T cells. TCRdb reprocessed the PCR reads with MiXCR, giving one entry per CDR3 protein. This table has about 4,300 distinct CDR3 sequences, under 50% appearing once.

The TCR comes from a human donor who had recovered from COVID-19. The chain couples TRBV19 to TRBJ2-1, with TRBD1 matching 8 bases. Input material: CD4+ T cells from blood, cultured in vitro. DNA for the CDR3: TGTGCCAGTAGTCCTCGGGACAGGAAAGACAATGAGCAGTTCTTC. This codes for CASSPRDRKDNEQFF.